The source of this T cell receptor (beta chain) is a study of radiotherapy plus CTLA-4 blockade in lung cancer. Study in general: The study recorded objective responses in 18% of patients and disease control in 25% to 35%. Study outcomes and limitations: Radiotherapy with ipilimumab was followed by blood expansion of tumor-derived clones. Increased serum interferon-beta after radiation also reportedly predicted response strongly.

Each patient with chemo-refractory metastatic non-small-cell lung cancer was treated with focal radiation plus CTLA-4 blockade using ipilimumab. Produced via immunoSEQ multiplex PCR; TCRdb's table is partial and in-frame only. The table has over 70,000 clones, around 86% seen once; the top ten hold approximately 2.2%. Per the germline V gene, CDR1 is SGHKS and CDR2 is YYEKEE (reference sequence). Trimming pared 5 bases from V and 4 bases from J, leaving 7 bases between. The CDR3 extends over 12 amino acids. With respect to this clone: Its antigen is unidentified.

The clonotype was recovered from a human donor with non-small cell lung cancer who had a partial response to radiotherapy plus ipilimumab. The rearrangement joins TRBV5-5 to TRBJ1-3; no reliable D call. The starting material was peripheral blood, obtained from a patient treated with radiotherapy plus ipilimumab. CDR3 DNA: TGTGCCAGCAGGGGCTCGGGAAACACCATATATTTT. Translation gives CASRGSGNTIYF.